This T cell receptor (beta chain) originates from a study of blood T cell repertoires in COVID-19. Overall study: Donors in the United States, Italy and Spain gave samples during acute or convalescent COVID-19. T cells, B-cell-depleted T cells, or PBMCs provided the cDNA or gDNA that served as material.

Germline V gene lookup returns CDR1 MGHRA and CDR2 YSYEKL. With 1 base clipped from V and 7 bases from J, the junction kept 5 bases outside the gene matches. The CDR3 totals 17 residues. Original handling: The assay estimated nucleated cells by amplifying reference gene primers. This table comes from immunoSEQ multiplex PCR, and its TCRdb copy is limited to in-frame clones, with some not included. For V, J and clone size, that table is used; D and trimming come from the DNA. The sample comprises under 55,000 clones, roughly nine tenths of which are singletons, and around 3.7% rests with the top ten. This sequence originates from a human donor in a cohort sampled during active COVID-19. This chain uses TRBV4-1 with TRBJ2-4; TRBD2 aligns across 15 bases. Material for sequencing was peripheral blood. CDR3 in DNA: TGCGCCAGCAGCCAAGGGACTAGCGGGAGGGAGGGGAACATTCAGTACTTC. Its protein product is CASSQGTSGREGNIQYF.